The present TCR beta chain was sequenced within a study of shared T cell receptors in the human thymus. Generated by immunoSEQ multiplex PCR, the TCRdb table keeps only in-frame clones and is missing some. The sample carries about 710,000 clones, around 87% recorded once. The CDR3 is 14 amino acids. Germline lookup yields CDR1 SEHNR and CDR2 FQNEAQ (reference sequence). V was clipped by 1 base and J by 4 bases, with 11 bases between them. These data also featured in a second study, about human thymus T cells. From that paper: Immunologically healthy infants in Finland undergoing congenital heart defect surgery were the donors. Corrective heart surgery yielded resections, and these provided the thymus tissue. Use of V and J genes seemed skewed within the thymic and blood repertoires. What related research reported was that thymic repertoires overlapped highly among unrelated individuals.

The V and J genes are TRBV7-9 and TRBJ2-7, with D possibly being TRBD2 (6 bases). The sequenced material came from thymocytes. The origin of this receptor is a boy less than two years old with a congenital heart defect. In DNA form, the CDR3 reads TGTGCCAGCAGCTTAGGCGGGGCTGCATACGAGCAGTACTTC. Its translation: CASSLGGAAYEQYF.